This T cell receptor (beta chain) is from a study of T cell responses to AZD1222 COVID-19 vaccine. Points from the study as a whole: CD4 TCRs covered the whole spike, strongest at regions 160-218 and 743-854. In a largely white British group with more females than males, clonal diversity was possibly underestimated. Increased Spike-specific TCR breadth and depth were observed after two AZD1222 doses. Close to half of spike-specific TCRs reportedly recognize unmutated variant regions.

Concerning this clone itself: Its cognate antigen is unknown.

Clones were read by immunoSEQ multiplex PCR, and TCRdb kept only the in-frame ones, dropping some. This sample has 90,000 to 110,000 clones, with approximately 90% found just once. The length of the CDR3 is 13 residues. With 0 bases removed from V and 9 bases from J, the gap between germline ends came to 9 bases. The germline gives CDR1 SGHAT, CDR2 FQNNGV. Sequencing used peripheral blood, obtained on day 0 of AZD1222 vaccination. The gene calls are TRBV11-2 and TRBJ1-5; D is undetermined. The TCR was taken from an adult in good health. CDR3 DNA sequence: TGTGCCAGCAGCTTAGAAGCTGACGGGCCCCAGCATTTT. It specifies CASSLEADGPQHF.